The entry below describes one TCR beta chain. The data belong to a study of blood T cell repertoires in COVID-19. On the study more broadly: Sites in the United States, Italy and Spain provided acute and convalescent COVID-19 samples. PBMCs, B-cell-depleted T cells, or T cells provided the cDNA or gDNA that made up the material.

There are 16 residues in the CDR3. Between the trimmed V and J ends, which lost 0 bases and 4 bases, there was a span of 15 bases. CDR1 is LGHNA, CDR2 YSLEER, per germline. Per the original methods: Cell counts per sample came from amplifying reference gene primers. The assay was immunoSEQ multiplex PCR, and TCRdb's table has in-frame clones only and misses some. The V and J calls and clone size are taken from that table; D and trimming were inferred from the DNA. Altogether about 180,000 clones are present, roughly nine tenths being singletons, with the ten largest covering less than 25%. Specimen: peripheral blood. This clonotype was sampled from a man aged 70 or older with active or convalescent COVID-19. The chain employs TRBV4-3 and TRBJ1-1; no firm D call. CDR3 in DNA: TGCGCCAGCAGCCAAGATCAATGGGGTGAGGGCACTGAAGCTTTCTTT. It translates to CASSQDQWGEGTEAFF.